A single sample gave rise to the 19 T cell receptor beta chains below, sequenced in a study of blood T cells in healthy people across ages. Sample-barcoded 5' priming and a J-beta primer mix drove a second PCR of about 6 to 11 cycles. MiXCR, run by TCRdb on the 5' RACE reads, gives a single entry per CDR3 protein. Of over a million distinct CDR3 sequences listed, over 35% are singletons. Sequences were obtained from blood. The receptors were sampled from a woman aged 60-75 years in good health.

The rearrangement uses TRBV28 and TRBJ1-5; 9 bases align to TRBD1. The CDR3 length is 14 residues. CDR1 is MDHEN, CDR2 SYDVKM, per germline. Trimming removed 5 bases from V and 6 bases from J; junction bases left unmatched: 5. The CDR3 DNA is TGTGCCAGCAGTGTACAGGGGGCTGTTCAGCCCCAGCATTTT. Encoded protein: CASSVQGAVQPQHF.

CDR3 bases: TGCAGTGCAGGGACAGGGCGGGTCGCTGAAGCTTTCTTT. Translating it yields CSAGTGRVAEAFF. The chain carries TRBV20-1 and TRBJ1-1, with TRBD1 identical over 9 bases. The germline V gene has CDR1 DFQATT and CDR2 SNEGSKA (reference sequence). J gave up 6 bases and V 6 bases, and 8 bases lay outside the gene matches. This CDR3 comprises 13 residues.

This chain connects TRBV16 to TRBJ1-2; no definite D call. Germline-derived CDR1 and CDR2 are KGHSY and FQNENV. The CDR3 covers 14 residues. Trimming removed 1 base at V and 2 bases at J, with 8 bases between. CDR3: CASSQLNSNYGYTF. The CDR3, as DNA: TGTGCCAGCAGCCAATTAAACAGCAACTATGGCTACACCTTC.

This clonotype was seen more than once but under ten times. The rearrangement uses TRBV5-1 and TRBJ2-3; 7 bases align to TRBD2. CDR1 and CDR2 from the germline V gene are SGHRS and YFSETQ. This CDR3 has 20 residues. J lost 0 bases, V lost 2 bases, and 18 bases had no gene match. The CDR3 here is CASSFQLSIGGGSSTDTQYF. The CDR3 DNA follows: TGCGCCAGCAGCTTCCAACTATCCATTGGCGGCGGGAGCAGCACAGATACGCAGTATTTT.

The CDR3 DNA sequence: TGTGCCAGCAGTTTACTGTTTCTAGGCAGGGCCTACGAGCAGTACTTC. This gives the protein CASSLLFLGRAYEQYF. This chain joins TRBV28 and TRBJ2-7; D perhaps matches TRBD1 (5 bases). The ends were cut back, 2 bases at V and 2 bases at J, with 16 bases in the middle. Germline V lookup: CDR1 MDHEN, CDR2 SYDVKM. This CDR3 region has 16 residues.

This clonotype was detected ten times or more. CDR3 protein: CASSLGTSGREQYF. CDR3 bases: TGTGCCAGCAGTTTGGGTACTAGCGGGAGGGAGCAGTACTTC. The rearrangement joins TRBV12-3 or TRBV12-4 to TRBJ2-7, with 12 positions matching TRBD2. The CDR3 has 14 amino acids. The V segment lost 3 bases and the J segment 7 bases; nucleotides outside the gene matches: 4.

Concerning this clonotype itself: Relative to the germline gene, one junction end is altered; a read error may explain this. The gene calls are TRBV27 and TRBJ1-1; D call uncertain. Germline V CDR1 and CDR2: MNHEY, SMNVEV (reference sequence). The CDR3 contains 14 residues. The CDR3 spells CASSKYVGNTEAFF. The DNA for the CDR3 is TGCGCCAGCAGTAAGTACGTCGGGAACACTGAAGCTTTCTTT.

A few counts support this clonotype. At one boundary the junction diverges from the germline segment, which might be a read error. This sequence joins TRBV7-3 and TRBJ2-1; the match to TRBD2 covers 7 bases. Per the germline V gene, CDR1 is SGHTA and CDR2 is FQGTGA. This CDR3 region has 17 residues. This CDR3 reads CASSSNPGLVSNNVQFF. The CDR3 DNA sequence: TGTGCCAGCAGCTCTAACCCTGGACTAGTCTCCAACAATGTGCAGTTCTTC.

This clonotype was counted a few times. The rearrangement uses TRBV20-1 and TRBJ2-5; 8 nucleotides line up with TRBD2. CDR3 length: 11 amino acids. The germline gives CDR1 DFQATT, CDR2 SNEGSKA (reference sequence). The V and J ends lost 8 bases and 5 bases, in that order; junction bases with no gene match: 4. The CDR3 reads CSLLAVETQYF. The CDR3 DNA follows: TGCAGTTTACTAGCGGTCGAGACCCAGTACTTC.

V is TRBV30 and J is TRBJ2-3; no definite D call. The CDR3 contains 11 residues. Germline loops: CDR1 GTSNPN, CDR2 SVGIG (reference sequence). Trimming took 4 bases from V and 2 from J, leaving 4 bases between them. CDR3 in amino acids: CAWITTDTQYF. In DNA, the CDR3 is TGTGCCTGGATTACCACAGATACGCAGTATTTT.

This clonotype has only one observation. This chain connects TRBV6-2 or TRBV6-3 to TRBJ1-5, with 7 bases identical to TRBD1. Germline V gene lookup returns CDR1 MNHEY and CDR2 SVGEGT. V was pared by 4 bases and J by 2 bases, with 5 bases of the junction left unmatched. The CDR3 extends over 15 amino acids. The CDR3 is CASSSGQVGNQPQHF. In DNA, the CDR3 is TGTGCCAGCAGTTCCGGACAGGTCGGCAATCAGCCCCAGCATTTT.

CDR3 sequence reads: CASSTSGSTYEQYF. In DNA, the CDR3 is TGTGCCAGCAGCACAAGCGGGAGTACCTACGAGCAGTACTTC. The rearrangement links TRBV7-3 to TRBJ2-7, with TRBD2 matching over 8 bases. Per the germline V gene, CDR1 is SGHTA and CDR2 is FQGTGA. The length of the CDR3 is 14 residues. V lost 5 bases to trimming and J lost 2 bases; unmatched junction nucleotides: 5.

The chain links TRBV6-5 to TRBJ2-4; 10 nucleotides align to TRBD1. CDR1 is MNHEY, CDR2 SVGAGI, per germline. V lost 2 bases and J lost 8; bases outside the gene matches: 3. The CDR3 consists of 14 residues. The CDR3 nucleotides are TGTGCCAGCAGTTACGGCGGGACAGGGGACATTCAGTACTTC. Translated, it gives CASSYGGTGDIQYF.

This chain connects TRBV24-1 to TRBJ2-5; 9 bases line up with TRBD1. There are 13 residues in the CDR3. The germline gives CDR1 KGHDR, CDR2 SFDVKD. The V gene end was trimmed by 3 bases and the J gene end by 11 bases; junction bases not matched to a gene: 6. CDR3 DNA: TGTGCCACCAGTGATGGGACAGGGAGGGAGCAGTACTTC. Protein product: CATSDGTGREQYF.

In DNA, the CDR3 is TGCAGTGCCGCCCCAGCGGGAGAATGGGAGACCCAGTACTTC. Translated: CSAAPAGEWETQYF. The chain has TRBV20-1 and TRBJ2-5; 8 positions agree with TRBD2. With 6 bases clipped from V and 5 bases from J, the junction kept 11 bases outside the gene matches. Germline-derived CDR1 and CDR2 are DFQATT and SNEGSKA (reference sequence). The CDR3 runs to 14 residues.

J is TRBJ2-5 and V is TRBV5-1, with a tentative D call TRBD2 (6 bases). The J call may be faulty, since TRBJ2-1 better matches the DNA end. This CDR3 is built from 16 residues. CDR1 SGHRS and CDR2 YFSETQ come from the germline V gene. The CDR3 spells CASSLFPREVKEIQFF. The DNA for the CDR3 is TGCGCCAGCAGCTTGTTCCCTAGGGAGGTGAAAGAGATCCAGTTCTTC.

This chain joins TRBV29-1 and TRBJ2-3, with TRBD2 matching 7 bases. In germline, CDR1 is SQVTM, CDR2 ANQGSEA. This CDR3 has 14 amino acids. Losses at the gene ends were 4 bases for V and 0 bases for J; bases not matched to a gene: 4. CDR3 in amino acids: CSVVGGRSTDTQYF. The CDR3 nucleotides are TGCAGCGTTGTGGGGGGGAGAAGCACAGATACGCAGTATTTT.

The V and J genes are TRBV11-2 and TRBJ2-4, with no clear D. There are 11 residues in the CDR3. Germline V gene lookup returns CDR1 SGHAT and CDR2 FQNNGV. V was clipped by 5 bases and J by 7 bases, with 6 bases between them. CDR3 sequence reads: CASSRANIQYF. DNA for the CDR3: TGTGCCAGCAGCCGCGCGAACATTCAGTACTTC.

The count of this clonotype is one. The gene calls are TRBV28 and TRBJ2-1; TRBD1 agrees at 8 bases. CDR3 length equals 15 residues. With 2 bases clipped from V and 6 bases from J, the junction kept 6 bases outside the gene matches. Germline CDR1 and CDR2: MDHEN and SYDVKM. CDR3 DNA: TGTGCCAGCAGTTTACTCGGCACAGGGGGCAATGAGCAGTTCTTC. This sequence encodes CASSLLGTGGNEQFF.